Below, 24 T cell receptor beta chains from the same sample are listed, as sequenced in a study of neoadjuvant nivolumab and ipilimumab in lung cancer. The assay was immunoSEQ multiplex PCR, and TCRdb's table has in-frame clones only and misses some. The data contain 5,500 to 8,500 clones, around 80% of them singletons. The source was tumor tissue, collected after neoadjuvant nivolumab, alone or with ipilimumab, at or shortly before surgery. These receptors were collected from an adult with non-small cell lung cancer.

V gene TRBV6-1 combines with J gene TRBJ1-5; 9 bases match TRBD1. Germline trimming cut 6 bases from V and 3 bases from J; bases unmatched to any gene: 6. The CDR3 is made up of 15 amino acids. Germline V gives CDR1 MNHNS, CDR2 SASEGT. This CDR3 reads CASRLQGAPNQPQHF. CDR3 coding DNA: TGTGCCAGCAGGTTACAGGGGGCCCCCAATCAGCCCCAGCATTTT.

This clone was found once. The chain is built from TRBV19 and TRBJ1-1; TRBD1 is a possible D gene (5 bases). The V end was cut by 7 bases, the J end by 0 bases, with 15 bases between. The CDR3 extends over 15 amino acids. CDR1 and CDR2 (germline): LNHDA, SQIVND (reference sequence). CDR3 in DNA: TGTGCCAGTACCCCCGACGCGGGGGTGAACACTGAAGCTTTCTTT. This gives the protein CASTPDAGVNTEAFF.

This chain joins TRBV7-9 and TRBJ1-2; possibly TRBD1 for D (5 bases). V lost 5 bases to trimming and J lost 2 bases, with 21 bases between them. The CDR3 sequence is 17 residues long. Germline values: CDR1 SEHNR, CDR2 FQNEAQ (reference sequence). The CDR3 DNA sequence: TGTGCCAGCAGCCGACGTACACCTAATACAGGCAACTATGGCTACACCTTC. It yields the protein CASSRRTPNTGNYGYTF.

V usage is TRBV21-1 and J usage is TRBJ1-2. TRBV21-1 has pseudogene status. The CDR3 runs to 16 residues. CDR3 in DNA: TGTGCCAGCAGCTCTCGGGACGGTAAAGTTTTCTATGGCTACACCTTC. It yields the protein CASSSRDGKVFYGYTF.

The J gene is TRBJ2-7, the V gene TRBV27; 9 bases fit TRBD1. Per the germline V gene, CDR1 is MNHEY and CDR2 is SMNVEV (reference sequence). V lost 5 bases, J lost 3 bases, and 11 bases stayed unmatched. This CDR3 has 16 residues. The CDR3: CASSPPPGTGYYEQYF. For the CDR3, the DNA is TGTGCCAGCAGTCCGCCCCCCGGGACAGGGTACTACGAGCAGTACTTC.

This rearrangement joins TRBV10-3 to TRBJ2-3; 7 bases are a match to TRBD1. CDR3 length: 17 residues. The germline V gene has CDR1 ENHRY and CDR2 SYGVKD. Trimming removed 2 bases from V and 2 bases from J; junction bases left unmatched: 10. CDR3 in amino acids: CAISETGQAPLTDTQYF. CDR3 DNA: TGTGCCATCAGTGAGACCGGACAGGCCCCACTCACAGATACGCAGTATTTT.

J is TRBJ1-5 and V is TRBV6-1; possible D gene TRBD1, 6 bases. The CDR3 is 15 amino acids. The V end was cut by 3 bases, the J end by 4 bases, with 13 bases between. Germline-derived CDR1 and CDR2 are MNHNS and SASEGT. CDR3 in DNA: TGTGCCAGCAGTGAGGCGGGGGGCGAGAATCAGCCCCAGCATTTT. This sequence encodes CASSEAGGENQPQHF.

The gene calls are TRBV2 and TRBJ1-2; 7 positions match TRBD1. CDR3 length: 14 residues. Trimming took 4 bases from V and 7 from J; bases not matched to a gene: 9. Looked up from germline, CDR1 is SNHLY and CDR2 is FYNNEI. Written as DNA, the CDR3 is TGTGCCAGCAGTGCAGAGGGGGCTACAGGTGGCTACACCTTC. Its protein is CASSAEGATGGYTF.

This clone was seen only a few times. This chain connects TRBV5-1 to TRBJ2-2, with 8 bases matching TRBD1. Germline CDR1 is SGHRS and CDR2 is YFSETQ. V was clipped by 4 bases and J by 6 bases; unmatched bases: 11. The CDR3 has 16 residues. Here the CDR3 reads CASSPRTGPMAGELFF. The CDR3 bases are TGCGCCAGCAGCCCTCGGACAGGGCCCATGGCCGGGGAGCTGTTTTTT.

The chain recombines TRBV27 with TRBJ1-2; 7 nucleotides match TRBD1. This CDR3 region has 13 residues. Germline CDR1 MNHEY, CDR2 SMNVEV (reference sequence). V dropped 3 bases and J dropped 6; count of bases not matched to a gene: 4. As DNA, the CDR3 is TGTGCCAGCAGTTTTGACAGGGAAGATGGCTACACCTTC. Translation gives CASSFDREDGYTF.

This chain links TRBV10-3 with TRBJ1-1; D is uncertain. Looked up from germline, CDR1 is ENHRY and CDR2 is SYGVKD. Trimming stripped 5 bases from V and 1 base from J, with 14 bases between. The CDR3 has 15 amino acids. The CDR3 here is CAISPNPTENTEAFF. The CDR3 region has the DNA TGTGCCATCAGTCCAAACCCGACGGAGAACACTGAAGCTTTCTTT.

V and J are TRBV27 and TRBJ1-1; D possibly corresponds to TRBD1 (5 bases). The germline V gene encodes CDR1 MNHEY and CDR2 SMNVEV (reference sequence). The germline V and J ends were trimmed by 5 bases and 0 bases, with 13 bases remaining between them. This CDR3 has 15 amino acids. The CDR3 region has the DNA TGTGCCAGCAGTGTGGGACGGTCGATGAACACTGAAGCTTTCTTT. Amino acid sequence: CASSVGRSMNTEAFF.

The V and J genes are TRBV11-3 and TRBJ2-7; 9 bases map to TRBD2. The CDR3 length is 15 residues. Trimming took 3 bases from V and 3 from J; bases not matched to a gene: 6. Germline-derived CDR1 and CDR2 are SGHNT and YENEEA. The CDR3 is CASSLESGGHYEQYF. The CDR3 DNA follows: TGTGCCAGCAGCTTGGAAAGCGGGGGGCACTACGAGCAGTACTTC.

This chain uses TRBV19 with TRBJ1-1; D call uncertain. The CDR3 contains 15 residues. V gave up 4 bases and J gave up 6 bases, with 18 bases separating them. Germline CDR1 is LNHDA and CDR2 is SQIVND (reference sequence). The CDR3 coding sequence is TGTGCCAGTAGTACGTGGACCAACTCGCGTCCTGAAGCTTTCTTT. Translating gives CASSTWTNSRPEAFF.

The rearrangement links TRBV10-2 to TRBJ1-2; 7 bases are a match to TRBD1. Losses at the gene ends were 5 bases for V and 2 bases for J; bases not matched to a gene: 5. The CDR3 sequence is 14 residues long. Germline V lookup: CDR1 WSHSY, CDR2 SAAADI. CDR3 nucleotide sequence: TGCGCCAGCAGTAGGGACAGCCTGAACTATGGCTACACCTTC. Protein: CASSRDSLNYGYTF.

V and J are TRBV9 and TRBJ2-7; 10 bases match TRBD1. The V segment lost 4 bases and the J segment 3 bases; nucleotides outside the gene matches: 4. The CDR3 spans 14 residues. Germline V gives CDR1 SGDLS, CDR2 YYNGEE. The CDR3 here is CASSPRTGGYEQYF. The DNA of the CDR3 is TGTGCCAGCAGCCCGCGGACAGGGGGCTACGAGCAGTACTTC.

The V gene is TRBV5-5, the J gene TRBJ2-7, with D uncertain. Germline CDR1 SGHKS, CDR2 YYEKEE (reference sequence). CDR3 length equals 13 residues. Trimming cost V 5 bases and J 6 bases, with 15 bases left between them. The chain's CDR3 is CASRPHAVSEQYF. CDR3 sequence (DNA): TGTGCCAGCAGGCCCCACGCAGTGTCCGAGCAGTACTTC.

V gene TRBV25-1 combines with J gene TRBJ2-3; a possible D gene is TRBD2 (6 bases). The CDR3 is made up of 15 amino acids. The V gene lost 3 bases and the J gene lost 4 bases, with 14 bases spanning the gap. Germline V lookup: CDR1 MGHDK, CDR2 SYGVNS. DNA for the CDR3: TGTGCCAGCAGTGAGGGATTGGGAGGTGCAGATACGCAGTATTTT. This sequence encodes CASSEGLGGADTQYF.

The chain carries TRBV7-9 and TRBJ1-2; D uncertain. The V end was cut by 5 bases, the J end by 0 bases, with 10 bases between. The length of the CDR3 is 14 residues. Germline-derived CDR1 and CDR2 are SEHNR and FQNEAQ (reference sequence). CDR3 nucleotides: TGTGCCAGCAGCAAAGGTGGGGCTAACTATGGCTACACCTTC. This encodes CASSKGGANYGYTF.

This chain uses TRBV5-1 with TRBJ2-5; possibly TRBD1 or TRBD2 for D (6 bases each). Deletions cut 0 bases from V and 6 bases from J, with 9 bases between. This CDR3 contains 13 residues. Germline V gives CDR1 SGHRS, CDR2 YFSETQ. The CDR3 loop is CASSLVRGQTQYF. CDR3 in DNA: TGCGCCAGCAGCTTGGTTCGGGGGCAGACCCAGTACTTC.

The chain employs TRBV27 and TRBJ2-7; 7 nucleotides agree with TRBD1. The CDR3 is 16 amino acids. V shed 6 bases and J 1 base; nucleotides not matched to a gene: 12. Germline V gene data show CDR1 as MNHEY and CDR2 as SMNVEV (reference sequence). CDR3 residues: CASRSPRTTGSYEQYF. The CDR3 DNA reads TGTGCCAGCAGAAGCCCCCGTACGACAGGGTCCTACGAGCAGTACTTC.

This clone has a single count. The CDR3 DNA reads as TGCGCCAGCAGCCTCCGTAGACAGACATCTAATGAAAAACTGTTTTTT. It encodes CASSLRRQTSNEKLFF. V usage is TRBV5-1 and J usage is TRBJ1-4, with TRBD1 as a possible D gene (5 bases). Trimming pared 4 bases from V and 3 bases from J, leaving 16 bases between. The germline V gene encodes CDR1 SGHRS and CDR2 YFSETQ. This CDR3 has 16 amino acids. Full variable domain (missing parts from reference TRBV5-1 and TRBJ1-4): KAGVTQTPRYLIKTRGQQVTLSCSPISGHRSVSWYQQTPGQGLQFLFEYFSETQRNKGNFPGRFSGRQFSNSRSEMNVSTLELGDSALYLCASSLRRQTSNEKLFFGSGTQLSVL.

This clone was seen more than once but under ten times. The gene calls are TRBV18 and TRBJ1-6; possibly TRBD1 for D (5 bases). CDR1 and CDR2 (germline): KGHSH, LQKENI. The CDR3 is made up of 14 amino acids. V was shortened by 3 bases and J by 9 bases, with 12 bases between the two germline ends. The CDR3 DNA reads as TGTGCCAGCTCACCGGAAAGTGGGGGTTCACCCCTCCACTTT. Translating it yields CASSPESGGSPLHF.

The chain joins TRBV11-2 to TRBJ2-1, with TRBD1 matching 8 bases. Trimming cost V 6 bases and J 7 bases; bases outside gene matches: 8. CDR1 and CDR2 from the germline V gene are SGHAT and FQNNGV. The CDR3 has 14 residues. This chain's CDR3 is CASSADRVDNEQFF. In nucleotides, the CDR3 is TGTGCCAGCAGTGCGGACAGGGTGGATAATGAGCAGTTCTTC.